This T cell receptor (beta chain) was obtained from a study of regulatory T cells in long-lasting Graves disease. Background on the study: A definition of persistent Graves' disease required over 5 years of antithyroid drugs plus positive TSH receptor antibodies. Overall study findings and caveats: TCR diversity was lower in persistent Graves' patients than in newly diagnosed ones. Persistent disease was characterized by preferential usage of TRBV28, TRBJ1-2 and TRBJ2-5. The number of shared public clonotypes was higher in persistent patients (approximately 3,000) than new patients (approximately 1,000).

Noted time point: persistent/refractory GD, antithyroid drugs over 5 years with positive TRAb. From RNA extracted from PBMCs, the TCR library was made. As to this clonotype: Its target is not known.

Building of the TCR beta libraries involved iRepertoire HTBI primers and Arm-PCR of CDR3 regions. MiXCR, run by TCRdb on the multiplex PCR reads, gives a single entry per CDR3 protein. The sample holds roughly 300,000 distinct CDR3 sequences, less than 20% seen once. Trimming pared 2 bases from V and 0 bases from J, leaving 14 bases between. Per the germline V gene, CDR1 is SGHKS and CDR2 is YYEKEE (reference sequence). CDR3 length: 16 amino acids. J is TRBJ1-1 and V is TRBV5-5, with D unresolved. This clonotype was sampled from a female donor with Graves disease. The sample here was peripheral blood mononuclear cells (PBMCs), taken when the disease was refractory, from a patient treated with antithyroid drugs. The CDR3 loop is CASSFRAAYMNTEAFF. As DNA, the CDR3 is TGTGCCAGCAGCTTTAGGGCGGCTTACATGAACACTGAAGCTTTCTTT.